The 21 T cell receptor beta chains in this list originate from one sample, sequenced in a study of blood T cell repertoires in COVID-19. Some clones are missing from TCRdb's copy, which holds only in-frame ones; the method was immunoSEQ multiplex PCR. The sample yields roughly 500,000 clones, roughly 90% seen once. The specimen sequenced was PBMCs or T cells enriched from blood (not recorded which). The receptors were sampled from a woman aged 40-49 years who had recovered from COVID-19.

V gene TRBV5-1 combines with J gene TRBJ2-2, with a weak D call TRBD2 (6 bases). V dropped 1 base and J dropped 4 bases, with 17 bases sitting between them. The CDR3 spans 17 residues. CDR1 is SGHRS and CDR2 is YFSETQ in the germline V gene. CDR3 residues: CASSLRLTGDGTGELFF. The DNA of the CDR3 is TGCGCCAGCAGCTTGAGGCTTACGGGGGATGGCACCGGGGAGCTGTTTTTT.

This clone appeared once. The chain recombines TRBV18 with TRBJ2-1, with 9 nucleotides matching TRBD1. Germline V lookup: CDR1 KGHSH, CDR2 LQKENI. V lost 4 bases to trimming and J lost 7 bases; unmatched junction nucleotides: 5. The CDR3 loop spans 14 amino acids. The CDR3 loop reads CASSLGTGRNEQFF. The CDR3 DNA follows: TGTGCCAGCTCACTAGGGACAGGGAGGAATGAGCAGTTCTTC.

This rearrangement joins TRBV3-1 (or the pseudogene TRBV3-2) to TRBJ2-3; D call uncertain. Germline V gene lookup returns CDR1 LGHDT and CDR2 YNNKEL (reference sequence). This CDR3 region has 14 residues. With 1 base removed from V and 0 bases from J, the gap between germline ends came to 5 bases. CDR3 sequence reads: CASSQGASTDTQYF. In DNA form, the CDR3 reads TGTGCCAGCAGCCAAGGGGCGAGCACAGATACGCAGTATTTT.

This chain connects TRBV2 to TRBJ1-2; 8 bases align to TRBD1. CDR1 is SNHLY, CDR2 FYNNEI, per germline. The length of the CDR3 is 14 residues. With 3 bases clipped from V and 4 bases from J, the junction kept 4 bases outside the gene matches. As DNA, the CDR3 is TGTGCCAGCAGTGAGGCAGGGGGCATCTATGGCTACACCTTC. This codes for CASSEAGGIYGYTF.

This clone was seen once. The CDR3 spells CASSVGTSGRAYNEQFF. The CDR3 DNA sequence: TGTGCCAGCAGCGTCGGGACTAGCGGGAGGGCCTACAATGAGCAGTTCTTC. This chain connects TRBV9 to TRBJ2-1; 16 nucleotides align to TRBD2. Looked up from germline, CDR1 is SGDLS and CDR2 is YYNGEE. With V trimmed by 2 bases and J by 2 bases, 1 base remained unmatched. The CDR3 has 17 residues.

V gene TRBV2 combines with J gene TRBJ1-5; possible D gene TRBD1, 6 bases. CDR3 length: 14 residues. Germline V lookup: CDR1 SNHLY, CDR2 FYNNEI. V lost 4 bases, J lost 7 bases, and 14 bases lay in between. CDR3 bases: TGTGCCAGCAGTGGGTTCGGGGGGCTACAGCCCCAGCATTTT. Its translation is CASSGFGGLQPQHF.

The V and J genes are TRBV5-6 and TRBJ2-4; 14 nucleotides line up with TRBD2. The CDR3 consists of 15 residues. Germline lookup yields CDR1 SGHDT and CDR2 YYEEEE. With 3 bases clipped from V and 12 bases from J, the junction kept 8 bases outside the gene matches. The CDR3 DNA sequence: TGTGCCAGCAGCTGGGGGACTAGCGGGAGAATTGATCAGTACTTC. It specifies CASSWGTSGRIDQYF.

The V call is TRBV2, the J call TRBJ1-2, with D unclear. The germline V and J ends were trimmed by 4 bases and 6 bases, with 12 bases remaining between them. This CDR3 is 13 amino acids long. CDR1 is SNHLY and CDR2 is FYNNEI in the germline V gene. Here the CDR3 reads CASSGGADDGYTF. CDR3 DNA: TGTGCCAGCAGTGGGGGAGCTGACGATGGCTACACCTTC.

This rearrangement joins TRBV7-2 to TRBJ2-1, with 10 bases lining up with TRBD2. With V trimmed by 3 bases and J by 7 bases, 6 bases remained unmatched. The length of the CDR3 is 15 residues. Per germline, CDR1 SGHTA and CDR2 FQGNSA. DNA of the CDR3: TGTGCCAGCAGCTTTGATCGGGGACTAGCGAATGAGCAGTTCTTC. This encodes CASSFDRGLANEQFF.

The table lists this clone with a count of one. This sequence joins TRBV11-2 and TRBJ1-1; the match to TRBD1 covers 9 bases. From germline, CDR1 is SGHAT and CDR2 FQNNGV. The CDR3 covers 14 residues. The ends lost 6 bases at V and 6 bases at J; junction bases unmatched: 8. CDR3 region: CASSPRDRDAEAFF. Written as DNA, the CDR3 is TGTGCCAGCAGTCCACGGGACAGGGACGCTGAAGCTTTCTTT.

V and J are TRBV5-6 and TRBJ1-4; 8 bases agree with TRBD1. Germline values: CDR1 SGHDT, CDR2 YYEEEE. The V segment lost 2 bases and the J segment 6 bases; nucleotides outside the gene matches: 9. This CDR3 is 16 amino acids long. CDR3 residues: CASSFGMTGVYEKLFF. Written as DNA, the CDR3 is TGTGCCAGCAGCTTTGGCATGACAGGGGTGTATGAAAAACTGTTTTTT.

The gene calls are TRBV6-6 and TRBJ1-2; 7 bases line up with TRBD1. Germline values: CDR1 MNHNY, CDR2 SVGAGI (reference sequence). The CDR3 length is 13 residues. Trimming took 6 bases from V and 4 from J; bases not matched to a gene: 5. The CDR3 DNA reads TGTGCCAGCAGCAACAGGGGACTCTATGGCTACACCTTC. Protein sequence: CASSNRGLYGYTF.

This sequence joins TRBV6-4 and TRBJ1-1; D gene ambiguous. Trimming stripped 0 bases from V and 3 bases from J, with 11 bases between. Germline values: CDR1 MRHNA, CDR2 SNTAGT. This CDR3 has 15 residues. The DNA of the CDR3 is TGTGCCAGCAGTGACTCGATTCCCGGAGACACTGAAGCTTTCTTT. This codes for CASSDSIPGDTEAFF.

This chain connects TRBV5-1 to TRBJ2-3, with 15 bases aligning to TRBD2. In germline, CDR1 is SGHRS, CDR2 YFSETQ. The length of the CDR3 is 16 residues. The junction had 7 bases not matched to a gene; V was cut back by 0 bases and J by 11 bases. CDR3 nucleotide sequence: TGCGCCAGCAGCTTGGGGACTAGCGGGAGGGCAGATGGGCAGTATTTT. Translation gives CASSLGTSGRADGQYF.

The chain recombines TRBV20-1 with TRBJ2-1; TRBD2 aligns across 11 bases. Germline V gives CDR1 DFQATT, CDR2 SNEGSKA (reference sequence). The CDR3 is made up of 16 amino acids. V was pared by 3 bases and J by 7 bases, with 11 bases of the junction left unmatched. This CDR3 reads CSASTGSGRASNEQFF. CDR3 sequence (DNA): TGCAGTGCTAGTACGGGTAGCGGGAGGGCCTCGAATGAGCAGTTCTTC.

The CDR3 region has the DNA TGTGCCAGCTCACAGACTAGCGGCCACGAGCAGTACTTC. This encodes CASSQTSGHEQYF. The chain uses TRBV18 and TRBJ2-7; TRBD2 aligns across 9 bases. This CDR3 has 13 residues. The ends lost 4 bases at V and 5 bases at J; junction bases unmatched: 3. The V gene's germline CDR1 is KGHSH and CDR2 LQKENI.

This clone appeared a few times. This sequence joins TRBV24-1 and TRBJ1-3; the D is unclear. Germline V gene data show CDR1 as KGHDR and CDR2 as SFDVKD. This CDR3 comprises 11 residues. The V end lost 9 bases, the J end lost 6 bases, and 8 bases lay between the germline ends. In DNA, the CDR3 is TGTGCCACCGGAGACTTAAACACCATATATTTT. This encodes CATGDLNTIYF.

The V and J genes are TRBV7-9 and TRBJ2-7; TRBD2 agrees at 8 bases. The CDR3 contains 15 residues. J gave up 2 bases and V 1 base, and 4 bases lay outside the gene matches. CDR1 SEHNR and CDR2 FQNEAQ come from the germline V gene (reference sequence). The CDR3 is CASSLGTSSTYEQYF. In nucleotides, the CDR3 is TGTGCCAGCAGCTTAGGGACTAGCTCCACCTACGAGCAGTACTTC.

The rearrangement uses TRBV7-2 and TRBJ1-1; D may be TRBD1 (5 bases). CDR1 is SGHTA and CDR2 is FQGNSA in the germline V gene. The CDR3 extends over 13 amino acids. V was trimmed by 4 bases and J by 1 base, leaving 7 bases between them. CDR3 sequence (DNA): TGTGCCAGCAGCTCTAGGGGGAACACTGAAGCTTTCTTT. This codes for CASSSRGNTEAFF.

This clone was detected once. This sequence joins TRBV4-2 and TRBJ2-7; 8 bases agree with TRBD2. V lost 0 bases, J lost 7 bases, and 8 bases stayed unmatched. This CDR3 region has 15 residues. CDR1 is LGHNA and CDR2 is YNFKEQ in the germline V gene. CDR3: CASSQDTTGGREQYF. In DNA, the CDR3 is TGTGCCAGCAGCCAAGATACGACGGGAGGGAGGGAGCAGTACTTC.

The chain links TRBV27 to TRBJ2-7; TRBD1 agrees at 9 bases. V shed 6 bases and J 3 bases; nucleotides not matched to a gene: 3. Looked up from germline, CDR1 is MNHEY and CDR2 is SMNVEV (reference sequence). The CDR3 contains 13 residues. CDR3: CASSQDRGYEQYF. CDR3 sequence (DNA): TGTGCCAGCAGCCAGGACAGGGGCTACGAGCAGTACTTC.